This is a list of T cell receptor beta chains from one sample in a study of blood T cell repertoires in COVID-19. Profiled with immunoSEQ multiplex PCR; TCRdb holds only in-frame clones, not every one. Here the sample spans a few hundred thousand clones, 80% to 90% being singletons. Material for sequencing was peripheral blood. All receptors derive from a woman in her fifties or sixties with COVID-19, enrolled during active disease. Both conserved end residues are part of each CDR3. A D gene is named only where the DNA matches it firmly. Size values are once, few and many counts, or a class for expanded clones, and some rows have none.

d_call	v_call	j_call	clone_size	cdr3_aa	cdr3_nt
NA	TRBV5-1	TRBJ1-1	NA	CASSLVAGRDTEAFF	TGCGCCAGCAGCTTGGTGGCAGGGAGGGACACTGAAGCTTTCTTT
TRBD1	TRBV2	TRBJ2-7	NA	CASSTRTGQHEQYF	TGTGCCAGCAGTACCCGGACAGGGCAACACGAGCAGTACTTC
NA	TRBV5-4	TRBJ2-3	once	CASTAGTDTQYF	TGTGCCAGCACCGCGGGCACAGATACGCAGTATTTT
NA	TRBV12-3/TRBV12-4	TRBJ2-7	NA	CASSLGQGSEQYF	TGTGCCAGCAGTTTAGGTCAGGGAAGCGAGCAGTACTTC
NA	TRBV24-1	TRBJ2-3	NA	CATSDPGAADTQYF	TGTGCCACCAGTGATCCTGGGGCGGCAGATACGCAGTATTTT
NA	TRBV9	TRBJ2-3	NA	CASSVGGGLRGTDTQYF	TGTGCCAGCAGCGTAGGCGGGGGCCTACGTGGCACAGATACGCAGTATTTT
NA	TRBV29-1	TRBJ2-1	few	CSVGGSSSPDSEQFF	TGCAGCGTTGGGGGCAGTTCTTCCCCGGATAGTGAGCAGTTCTTC
NA	TRBV27	TRBJ2-1	once	CASSLLGASGYNEQFF	TGTGCCAGCAGCCTCTTGGGGGCTAGCGGCTACAATGAGCAGTTCTTC
TRBD2	TRBV24-1	TRBJ2-7	NA	CATSGPSGTSGRSSYEQYF	TGTGCCACCAGTGGGCCCTCCGGGACTAGCGGGAGATCCTCCTACGAGCAGTACTTC
NA	TRBV19	TRBJ2-3	NA	CASSINRGLRTDTQYF	TGTGCCAGTAGTATTAATCGTGGACTTAGGACAGATACGCAGTATTTT
NA	TRBV11-3	TRBJ1-5	NA	CASSLNGGFNQPQHF	TGTGCCAGCAGCTTAAACGGGGGATTCAATCAGCCCCAGCATTTT
NA	TRBV11-2	TRBJ2-5	NA	CASSRGSGVLETQYF	TGTGCCAGCAGCCGCGGCTCAGGGGTTTTGGAGACCCAGTACTTC
TRBD1	TRBV4-3	TRBJ2-5	NA	CASSLSASGGTETQYF	TGCGCCAGCAGCCTAAGCGCCTCAGGGGGCACGGAGACCCAGTACTTC
TRBD1	TRBV30	TRBJ1-2	NA	CAWVGQGLNYGYTF	TGTGCCTGGGTAGGACAGGGGCTGAACTATGGCTACACCTTC
NA	TRBV11-3	TRBJ2-3	NA	CASSFDHRITDTQYF	TGTGCCAGCAGCTTCGATCACAGGATAACAGATACGCAGTATTTT
NA	TRBV7-9	TRBJ1-4	NA	CASSLGSGGVEKLFF	TGTGCCAGCAGCTTAGGGTCGGGAGGGGTTGAAAAACTGTTTTTT
TRBD2	TRBV6-2/TRBV6-3	TRBJ2-1	NA	CASSRTSGRAGSYNEQFF	TGTGCCAGCAGCCGGACTAGCGGGAGGGCCGGGTCCTACAATGAGCAGTTCTTC
TRBD1	TRBV6-5	TRBJ1-2	NA	CASRSTGEVYGYTF	TGTGCCAGCAGGTCCACAGGGGAAGTATATGGCTACACCTTC
TRBD2	TRBV4-1	TRBJ2-2	NA	CASSHPPGGLRWTGELFF	TGCGCCAGCAGCCACCCTCCGGGGGGTTTGCGATGGACCGGGGAGCTGTTTTTT
NA	TRBV19	TRBJ1-3	NA	CASTLSGNTIYF	TGTGCCAGTACCCTGTCGGGAAACACCATATATTTT
NA	TRBV14	TRBJ2-7	NA	CASSQDLRGYYEQYF	TGTGCCAGCAGCCAAGATCTTCGGGGGTACTACGAGCAGTACTTC
NA	TRBV11-2	TRBJ2-1	NA	CASSFYVGGSYNEQFF	TGTGCCAGCAGTTTTTATGTAGGAGGGAGCTACAATGAGCAGTTCTTC
NA	TRBV5-4	TRBJ1-2	NA	CASSLGREAYGYTF	TGTGCCAGCAGCTTGGGACGGGAGGCCTATGGCTACACCTTC
NA	TRBV5-1	TRBJ1-2	once	CASSLGGPGEGYYGYTF	TGCGCCAGCAGCTTGGGCGGTCCAGGGGAGGGGTACTATGGCTACACCTTC
TRBD2	TRBV7-3	TRBJ2-1	NA	CASSPRRTGGSGFDEQFF	TGTGCCAGCAGCCCTCGCCGTACAGGCGGGAGCGGGTTCGATGAGCAGTTCTTC
TRBD1	TRBV3-1/TRBV3-2	TRBJ2-4	NA	CASSQVGTGWIQYF	TGTGCCAGCAGCCAAGTAGGGACAGGGTGGATTCAGTACTTC
TRBD2	TRBV6-2/TRBV6-3	TRBJ2-3	NA	CASSRASGRAVDTQYF	TGTGCCAGCAGCCGAGCTAGCGGGAGGGCCGTAGATACGCAGTATTTT
TRBD2	TRBV10-2	TRBJ2-1	NA	CASSEFGTSGGNEQFF	TGCGCCAGCAGTGAGTTTGGGACTAGCGGGGGGAATGAGCAGTTCTTC
NA	TRBV18	TRBJ2-1	NA	CASSPPRPGNEQFF	TGTGCCAGCTCACCACCGCGGCCCGGCAATGAGCAGTTCTTC
TRBD1	TRBV5-6	TRBJ1-2	once	CASTHDRADNYGYTF	TGTGCCAGCACCCATGACAGGGCAGATAACTATGGCTACACCTTC
NA	TRBV7-2	TRBJ1-2	NA	CASSLGGYGYTF	TGTGCCAGCAGCTTGGGGGGGTATGGCTACACCTTC
NA	TRBV30	TRBJ1-1	NA	CAWSALSLNTEAFF	TGTGCCTGGAGTGCACTAAGTTTGAACACTGAAGCTTTCTTT
NA	TRBV5-6	TRBJ2-7	NA	CASSSSQGPNEQYF	TGTGCCAGCAGCTCTTCACAGGGACCGAACGAGCAGTACTTC
NA	TRBV21-1	TRBJ1-5	NA	CASSRLVWRVYDQPQHF	TGTGCCAGCAGCAGATTGGTATGGAGGGTGTACGATCAGCCCCAGCATTTT
TRBD1	TRBV6-1	TRBJ1-1	NA	CASSEAGQATEAFF	TGTGCCAGCAGTGAAGCGGGACAGGCTACTGAAGCTTTCTTT
NA	TRBV18	TRBJ1-1	few	CASSPSTPRETEAFF	TGTGCCAGCTCACCCTCGACACCCCGGGAGACTGAAGCTTTCTTT
TRBD1	TRBV3-1/TRBV3-2	TRBJ1-4	NA	CASSPYRGLKEKLFF	TGTGCCAGCAGCCCGTACAGGGGGTTGAAGGAAAAACTGTTTTTT
TRBD1	TRBV18	TRBJ1-5	few	CASSQDRKNQPQHF	TGTGCCAGCTCACAGGACAGGAAGAATCAGCCCCAGCATTTT
TRBD1	TRBV6-5	TRBJ1-1	NA	CASGDRGAVGTEAFF	TGTGCCAGCGGAGACAGGGGCGCGGTCGGGACTGAAGCTTTCTTT
NA	TRBV7-9	TRBJ1-1	NA	CASSQINTEAFF	TGTGCCAGCAGCCAAATTAACACTGAAGCTTTCTTT
TRBD2	TRBV11-3	TRBJ2-2	once	CASSPYSGKNTGELFF	TGTGCCAGCAGCCCTTATAGCGGGAAGAACACCGGGGAGCTGTTTTTT
TRBD2	TRBV30	TRBJ2-2	NA	CAWSRSKGGSGRGSGELFF	TGTGCCTGGAGTAGAAGTAAGGGGGGTAGCGGGAGAGGGTCCGGGGAGCTGTTTTTT
NA	TRBV18	TRBJ1-1	NA	CASSVQVNTEAFF	TGTGCCAGCTCAGTACAGGTGAACACTGAAGCTTTCTTT
NA	TRBV6-2/TRBV6-3	TRBJ2-7	NA	CASSQSYEQYF	TGTGCCAGCAGCCAGAGCTACGAGCAGTACTTC
TRBD2	TRBV30	TRBJ2-1	NA	CAWSVFGLAGGQFF	TGTGCCTGGAGTGTTTTTGGGCTAGCGGGAGGGCAGTTCTTC
TRBD1	TRBV24-1	TRBJ2-1	once	CATSDPRTGLSYNEQFF	TGTGCCACCAGTGACCCTAGGACAGGGTTATCCTACAATGAGCAGTTCTTC
NA	TRBV30	TRBJ1-1	NA	CAWEAKMNTEAFF	TGTGCCTGGGAAGCCAAAATGAACACTGAAGCTTTCTTT
TRBD2	TRBV3-1/TRBV3-2	TRBJ2-3	NA	CASSRREGMSADTQYF	TGTGCCAGCAGTCGGCGGGAGGGCATGTCGGCAGATACGCAGTATTTT
NA	TRBV30	TRBJ2-3	NA	CAWSLPRGSTDTQYF	TGTGCCTGGAGTCTACCAAGGGGGAGCACAGATACGCAGTATTTT
NA	TRBV12-5	TRBJ1-5	NA	CASGSQQGWNQPQHF	TGTGCTAGTGGTTCACAACAGGGTTGGAATCAGCCCCAGCATTTT
NA	TRBV6-6	TRBJ2-1	NA	CASSYRRVDEQFF	TGTGCCAGCAGTTACCGACGGGTCGATGAGCAGTTCTTC
TRBD2	TRBV19	TRBJ2-7	NA	CASMILAGEGPYEQYF	TGTGCCAGTATGATACTAGCGGGAGAGGGGCCCTACGAGCAGTACTTC
TRBD2	TRBV7-8	TRBJ2-4	NA	CASSLQRERNIQYF	TGTGCCAGCAGCTTACAGCGGGAGAGAAACATTCAGTACTTC
NA	TRBV6-2/TRBV6-3	TRBJ1-1	NA	CASSSGKGNTEAFF	TGTGCCAGCAGTTCGGGGAAAGGGAACACTGAAGCTTTCTTT
TRBD1	TRBV27	TRBJ1-6	NA	CASSLLAGGSRNSPLHF	TGTGCCAGCAGTTTATTGGCAGGGGGATCGCGGAATTCACCCCTCCACTTT
NA	TRBV3-1/TRBV3-2	TRBJ1-1	NA	CASSREPTDNTEAFF	TGTGCCAGCAGCCGAGAACCTACAGACAACACTGAAGCTTTCTTT
TRBD1	TRBV4-2	TRBJ1-6	NA	CASSLVTGVYNSPLHF	TGTGCCAGCAGCCTTGTCACAGGGGTTTATAATTCACCCCTCCACTTT
NA	TRBV6-1	TRBJ2-5	NA	CASSEQGGGTPEETQYF	TGTGCCAGCAGTGAACAAGGGGGCGGGACACCCGAAGAGACCCAGTACTTC
TRBD2	TRBV19	TRBJ2-4	once	CASIPGGVAKNIQYF	TGTGCCAGTATCCCGGGGGGGGTAGCCAAAAACATTCAGTACTTC
TRBD1	TRBV29-1	TRBJ2-7	NA	CSVVGTGNSYEQYF	TGCAGCGTCGTCGGGACAGGGAATTCCTACGAGCAGTACTTC